The clone carrying this T cell receptor (beta chain) was recorded many times. Its antigen is undetermined. V gave up 4 bases and J gave up 9 bases, with 19 bases separating them. The CDR3 is 15 amino acids. The sample is drawn from a study of regulatory T cells in long-lasting Graves disease. Whole-study findings and limits: Persistent Graves' patients had lower TCR diversity than newly diagnosed ones.

Building the TCR beta libraries relied on iRepertoire HTBI primers, and CDR3 regions underwent Arm-PCR. MiXCR, applied by TCRdb to the multiplex PCR reads, yields one record per CDR3 protein. Of roughly 420,000 distinct CDR3 sequences listed, roughly 15% are singletons. Time point reported: newly diagnosed GD, antithyroid drugs for less than 3 months. RNA extracted from PBMCs served as the sequencing template. The same data also went into a second study, on T cells in Graves' hyperthyroidism and ophthalmopathy. Per that paper: On the basis of clinical symptoms, serum thyroxine and TRAb, thyroid ultrasound and orbital computed tomography, diagnoses were made. Blood also held most thyroid clonotypes expanded beyond 0.001.

The sequenced sample was peripheral blood mononuclear cells (PBMCs), obtained at new diagnosis, from a patient treated with antithyroid drugs. The clonotype comes from a woman in her 30s with Graves disease. The chain is built from TRBV12-3 or TRBV12-4 and TRBJ2-1; weak D call: TRBD2 (6 bases). Here the CDR3 reads CASSWGLSANGEQFF. The DNA of the CDR3 is TGTGCCAGCAGTTGGGGACTGTCTGCCAATGGTGAGCAGTTCTTC.